The 17 T cell receptor beta chains below come from one sample, sequenced in a study of CD8+ T cells in alopecia areata. RNA was isolated and reverse transcribed to cDNA, the sequencing template. Assay used: immunoSEQ multiplex PCR; TCRdb lists only in-frame clones, some missing. The table shows approximately 160,000 clones, with 60% to 75% occurring only once. Described treatment: oral pan-JAK inhibitor, 5-10 mg twice daily. This specimen was CD4+ T cells sorted from blood, taken at week 24, from a patient treated with tofacitinib. These receptors were collected from a human donor with alopecia areata.

The J gene is TRBJ2-5, the V gene TRBV7-2, with D uncertain. Germline assignment: CDR1 SGHTA and CDR2 FQGNSA. CDR3 length: 16 amino acids. V was shortened by 0 bases and J by 4 bases, with 15 bases between the two germline ends. The CDR3 region has the DNA TGTGCCAGCAGCTTAGCCCTTTGGACGAGGACAGAGACCCAGTACTTC. It specifies CASSLALWTRTETQYF.

The rearrangement uses TRBV27 and TRBJ2-5, with D tentatively TRBD1 (6 bases). This CDR3 region has 13 residues. V gave up 5 bases and J gave up 1 base, with 8 bases separating them. Germline V gene data show CDR1 as MNHEY and CDR2 as SMNVEV (reference sequence). CDR3 nucleotide sequence: TGTGCCAGCAGTAGACAGGCCCAAGAGACCCAGTACTTC. Residues: CASSRQAQETQYF.

The rearrangement joins TRBV2 to TRBJ2-2, with 12 bases fitting TRBD1. This CDR3 is built from 14 residues. V dropped 8 bases and J dropped 6; count of bases not matched to a gene: 4. Germline V lookup: CDR1 SNHLY, CDR2 FYNNEI. The CDR3 DNA sequence: TGTGCCAGCGGGGACAGGGGGCAGGCCGGGGAGCTGTTTTTT. It codes for CASGDRGQAGELFF.

The V gene is TRBV25-1, the J gene TRBJ2-3, with 12 bases that match TRBD1. The length of the CDR3 is 18 residues. Looked up from germline, CDR1 is MGHDK and CDR2 is SYGVNS. Trimming at V came to 3 bases and at J to 6 bases, leaving 13 bases not matched to a gene. The CDR3 region has the DNA TGTGCCAGCAGTGACGAGGCCAGAGGGACAGGGGGCCGGGATACGCAGTATTTT. Translated: CASSDEARGTGGRDTQYF.

The rearrangement joins TRBV29-1 to TRBJ1-2, with D tentatively TRBD1 (6 bases). Trimming stripped 5 bases from V and 0 bases from J, with 13 bases between. The germline gives CDR1 SQVTM, CDR2 ANQGSEA. The CDR3 is 14 residues long. As DNA, the CDR3 is TGCAGCGTTCGGGGGGCTTCAGCTAACTATGGCTACACCTTC. It translates to CSVRGASANYGYTF.

This clone was detected once. This sequence joins TRBV2 and TRBJ1-5, with 7 bases matching TRBD1. Germline CDR1 is SNHLY and CDR2 is FYNNEI. The length of the CDR3 is 13 residues. Trimming took 8 bases from V and 4 from J; bases not matched to a gene: 5. CDR3 in amino acids: CASGDSLNQPQHF. CDR3 DNA: TGTGCCAGCGGGGACAGCCTTAATCAGCCCCAGCATTTT.

The V gene is TRBV5-4, the J gene TRBJ1-1; no firm D call. Trimming cost V 3 bases and J 0 bases, with 9 bases left between them. The CDR3 is 14 residues long. Germline V lookup: CDR1 SGHNT, CDR2 YYREEE (reference sequence). CDR3 sequence reads: CASSSGTMNTEAFF. In DNA form, the CDR3 reads TGTGCCAGCAGCTCGGGTACAATGAACACTGAAGCTTTCTTT.

Many counts were recorded for this clone. The chain recombines TRBV2 with TRBJ1-1, with a tentative D call TRBD1 (5 bases). V lost 5 bases and J 2 bases, leaving 9 bases between the germline ends. The CDR3 totals 13 residues. Germline-derived CDR1 and CDR2 are SNHLY and FYNNEI. CDR3 protein: CASSQQDNTEAFF. The CDR3 nucleotides read TGTGCCAGCAGTCAACAGGACAACACTGAAGCTTTCTTT.

This chain connects TRBV7-2 to TRBJ1-2; a weak D match, TRBD1 (6 bases). The germline gives CDR1 SGHTA, CDR2 FQGNSA. V was trimmed by 5 bases and J by 2 bases, leaving 12 bases between them. The CDR3 contains 14 residues. The CDR3 nucleotides are TGTGCCAGCAGCCTTGATACAGGGAACTATGGCTACACCTTC. Its translation is CASSLDTGNYGYTF.

This clone was seen a handful of times. V and J are TRBV30 and TRBJ2-1; no clear D gene. The CDR3 length is 14 residues. V was trimmed by 1 base and J by 7 bases, leaving 14 bases between them. Looked up from germline, CDR1 is GTSNPN and CDR2 is SVGIG (reference sequence). The CDR3 here is CAWSALRILNEQFF. DNA for the CDR3: TGTGCCTGGAGTGCCCTACGAATCTTGAATGAGCAGTTCTTC.

This clone was seen a single time. This chain uses TRBV6-5 with TRBJ1-2; D is unresolved. V dropped 8 bases and J dropped 5 bases, with 15 bases sitting between them. The CDR3 length is 13 residues. The germline V gene has CDR1 MNHEY and CDR2 SVGAGI. The CDR3 DNA reads as TGTGCCAGCCGTCCTGGGTTTATATATGGCTACACCTTC. Protein sequence: CASRPGFIYGYTF.

As concerns this clone: The sample holds other DNA sequences that translate to the same CDR3. This sequence joins TRBV4-1 and TRBJ2-4, with D possibly being TRBD2 (5 bases). The V and J ends lost 1 base and 0 bases respectively, with 7 bases between them. The CDR3 is made up of 15 amino acids. Germline values: CDR1 MGHRA, CDR2 YSYEKL. The DNA for the CDR3 is TGCGCCAGCAGCCAAGGGACTGTAGCCAAAAACATTCAGTACTTC. Translating gives CASSQGTVAKNIQYF.

J is TRBJ2-2 and V is TRBV9; 9 bases fit TRBD2. The germline CDR1 and CDR2 sequences are SGDLS and YYNGEE. The V and J ends lost 4 bases and 3 bases, in that order; junction bases with no gene match: 7. The CDR3 is 16 residues long. CDR3 protein: CASSPAQRGDTGELFF. CDR3 sequence (DNA): TGTGCCAGCAGCCCCGCCCAGCGGGGGGACACCGGGGAGCTGTTTTTT.

This clone was observed a single time. The rearrangement uses TRBV7-2 and TRBJ2-6; 8 bases match TRBD1. Germline V lookup: CDR1 SGHTA, CDR2 FQGNSA. The trim removed 5 bases at V and 1 base at J, leaving 1 base unmatched. The length of the CDR3 is 15 residues. The CDR3: CASSRQGSGANVLTF. CDR3 bases: TGTGCCAGCAGCCGACAGGGGTCTGGGGCCAACGTCCTGACTTTC.

This sequence joins TRBV6-9 and TRBJ2-7; D ambiguous. The length of the CDR3 is 13 residues. V shed 4 bases and J shed 2 bases, with 9 bases lying between them. The V gene's germline CDR1 is MNHGY and CDR2 SVAAGI. The CDR3 bases are TGTGCCAGCAGTTTTGGGCAAGCCTACGAGCAGTACTTC. Protein sequence: CASSFGQAYEQYF.

CDR3 sequence: CASSFGTGRGLAYGYTF. Here the CDR3 DNA reads TGTGCCAGCAGCTTTGGGACAGGGAGAGGTCTGGCCTATGGCTACACCTTC. The chain couples TRBV7-2 to TRBJ1-2; 9 positions match TRBD1. The CDR3 length is 17 residues. V dropped 3 bases and J dropped 4; count of bases not matched to a gene: 12. Germline CDR1 reads SGHTA; CDR2 reads FQGNSA.

The V gene is TRBV27, the J gene TRBJ1-1; D is ambiguous. This CDR3 spans 16 amino acids. V lost 5 bases and J lost 0, with 16 bases in between. Germline loops: CDR1 MNHEY, CDR2 SMNVEV (reference sequence). The CDR3 protein is CASSATRRTMNTEAFF. The CDR3 DNA reads as TGTGCCAGCAGTGCGACAAGGAGAACAATGAACACTGAAGCTTTCTTT.